Listed here are 21 T cell receptor beta chains from one sample, sequenced in a study of T cells in Graves' hyperthyroidism and ophthalmopathy. The TCR beta CDR3 regions underwent amplification using RNA transcripts as the source. The study used the HTBI primer set for a first-round RT-PCR of the TCR CDR3. TCRdb re-derived calls from the multiplex PCR reads in MiXCR, one entry per CDR3 protein. Among nearly 600,000 distinct CDR3 sequences listed, more than 13% were seen once. The sample comprised blood. The receptors were gathered from a young woman with Graves' ophthalmopathy.

V gene TRBV4-1 combines with J gene TRBJ2-5; TRBD2 is a possible D gene (5 bases). The CDR3 extends over 14 amino acids. Germline lookup yields CDR1 MGHRA and CDR2 YSYEKL. Trimming removed 4 bases at V and 5 bases at J, with 14 bases between. The CDR3 region is CASSLVLALETQYF. CDR3 bases: TGCGCCAGCAGCCTGGTCCTAGCTTTGGAGACCCAGTACTTC.

This clonotype has ten or more counts. This sequence joins TRBV13 and TRBJ2-7; D perhaps matches TRBD1 (5 bases). CDR1 is PRHDT and CDR2 is FYEKMQ in the germline V gene (reference sequence). V lost 4 bases and J 3 bases, leaving 16 bases between the germline ends. CDR3 length: 15 residues. The CDR3 DNA is TGTGCCAGCAGCTACCAGGGAAAAGGGTGCTACGAGCAGTACTTC. This translates into CASSYQGKGCYEQYF.

This clonotype was counted many times. The chain is built from TRBV6-1 and TRBJ2-7, with 8 nucleotides matching TRBD1. CDR3 length equals 12 residues. Germline V gives CDR1 MNHNS, CDR2 SASEGT. With 3 bases clipped from V and 5 bases from J, the junction kept 0 bases outside the gene matches. DNA for the CDR3: TGTGCCAGCAGTGACAGGGGGCACGAGCAGTACTTC. Amino acid sequence: CASSDRGHEQYF.

This chain uses TRBV4-1 with TRBJ2-3; D gene uncertain. CDR3 length equals 16 residues. V was cut by 4 bases and J by 2 bases, with 16 bases left in between. CDR1 is MGHRA and CDR2 is YSYEKL in the germline V gene. Here the CDR3 DNA reads TGCGCCAGCAGCCTAGGCCACCCTATTTCCACAGATACGCAGTATTTT. It yields the protein CASSLGHPISTDTQYF.

This clonotype has at least ten counts. J is TRBJ1-5 and V is TRBV12-3 or TRBV12-4; TRBD1 is a possible D gene (5 bases). The CDR3 has 15 amino acids. Trimming left V 5 bases short and J 3 bases short, with 14 bases between. This CDR3 reads CASSPLSGANQPQHF. DNA of the CDR3: TGTGCCAGCAGTCCCCTAAGTGGGGCCAATCAGCCCCAGCATTTT.

This clonotype was detected only a few times. This chain uses TRBV28 with TRBJ2-2, with D possibly TRBD1 on 6 matching bases. CDR1 is MDHEN, CDR2 SYDVKM, per germline. The CDR3 has 14 amino acids. V was clipped by 6 bases and J by 4 bases, with 12 bases between them. The CDR3 protein is CASSYQGRTGELFF. The CDR3 region has the DNA TGTGCCAGCAGCTACCAGGGGCGCACCGGGGAGCTGTTTTTT.

The chain is built from TRBV20-1 and TRBJ1-2; D is ambiguous. CDR1 and CDR2 from the germline V gene are DFQATT and SNEGSKA (reference sequence). This CDR3 is 14 amino acids long. Trimming left V 3 bases short and J 0 bases short, with 11 bases between. This CDR3 is CSASLLEANYGYTF. CDR3 nucleotide sequence: TGCAGTGCTAGCTTGTTGGAAGCTAACTATGGCTACACCTTC.

This clonotype was seen at least ten times. This chain links TRBV7-8 with TRBJ1-5; the D is unclear. CDR1 is SGHVS, CDR2 FQNEAQ, per germline. This CDR3 has 19 amino acids. The V gene lost 1 base and the J gene lost 0 bases, with 19 bases spanning the gap. The CDR3 DNA sequence: TGTGCCAGCAGCTTAGTAGCCCCTTTAGGTCCCCTTAGCAATCAGCCCCAGCATTTT. Residues: CASSLVAPLGPLSNQPQHF.

The sample holds many counts of this clonotype. The chain uses TRBV20-1 and TRBJ2-3; D is tentatively TRBD1 or TRBD2 (5 bases each). The CDR3 contains 13 residues. In germline, CDR1 is DFQATT, CDR2 SNEGSKA (reference sequence). V lost 3 bases and J 5 bases, leaving 12 bases between the germline ends. The CDR3 protein is CSARGDVRDTQYF. As DNA, the CDR3 is TGCAGTGCTAGGGGGGACGTACGAGATACGCAGTATTTT.

This clonotype has at least ten counts. This rearrangement joins TRBV20-1 to TRBJ1-6; D may be TRBD1 (5 bases). The V end lost 0 bases, the J end lost 7 bases, and 28 bases lay between the germline ends. Germline CDR1 DFQATT, CDR2 SNEGSKA (reference sequence). The CDR3 spans 20 residues. CDR3 in DNA: TGCAGTGCTAGAGATTCCAGACAGCTAACATCGAATTGGGGAAATTCACCCCTCCACTTT. The encoded protein is CSARDSRQLTSNWGNSPLHF.

Regarding this clonotype: Just one base apart from a much larger clone, this may be a read error. The V and J genes are TRBV28 and TRBJ2-7; D call uncertain. The J call is in doubt because the DNA end fits TRBJ2-1 better. Per germline, CDR1 MDHEN and CDR2 SYDVKM. CDR3 size: 13 residues. The CDR3 bases are TGTGCCAGCAGTTTTGTCGGTACGTACGAGCAGTTCTTC. Translating gives CASSFVGTYEQFF.

As to this clonotype: A read error may be the cause here, since a much bigger clone is one base away. This chain connects TRBV27 to TRBJ2-7; D possibly corresponds to TRBD2 (5 bases). Trimming left V 4 bases short and J 4 bases short, with 14 bases between. The CDR3 has 14 residues. Germline V gene lookup returns CDR1 MNHEY and CDR2 SMNVEV (reference sequence). The CDR3 DNA sequence: TGTGCCAGCAGTTGGACCAGGACTCAATACGAGCAGTACTTC. It yields the protein CASSWTRTQYEQYF.

In this sample, this clonotype turned up many times. The rearrangement uses TRBV7-3 and TRBJ2-2; D could derive from TRBD1 or TRBD2 (5 bases each). This CDR3 contains 16 residues. Trimming took 4 bases from V and 2 from J, leaving 14 bases between them. The germline V gene encodes CDR1 SGHTA and CDR2 FQGTGA. The CDR3 region has the DNA TGTGCCAGCAGCTCCTCCGGGACCTTCAACACCGGGGAGCTGTTTTTT. Translating gives CASSSSGTFNTGELFF. The full variable domain, in which reference TRBV7-3 and TRBJ2-2 provide the parts outside the CDR3, is GAGVSQTPSNKVTEKGKYVELRCDPISGHTALYWYRQSLGQGPEFLIYFQGTGAADDSGLPNDRFFAVRPEGSVSTLKIQRTERGDSAVYLCASSSSGTFNTGELFFGEGSRLTVL.

This clonotype was observed many times. One end of the junction fails to match germline, which may point to a read error. The chain has TRBV30 and TRBJ2-5; maybe TRBD1 (6 bases). In germline, CDR1 is GTSNPN, CDR2 SVGIG (reference sequence). The CDR3 consists of 11 residues. The CDR3 loop reads CGQSIQETQYF. CDR3 coding DNA: TGCGGACAGAGTATCCAAGAGACCCAGTACTTC.

This clonotype was observed many times. This sequence joins TRBV2 and TRBJ1-2, with 9 bases matching TRBD1. Germline V CDR1 and CDR2: SNHLY, FYNNEI. There are 13 residues in the CDR3. The ends lost 7 bases at V and 10 bases at J; junction bases unmatched: 10. CDR3 amino acids: CASTRDRGSNYTF. The CDR3 nucleotides read TGTGCCAGCACTAGAGACAGGGGGAGTAACTACACCTTC.

This clonotype showed up many times. The chain is built from TRBV28 and TRBJ1-2; no reliable D call. From germline, CDR1 is MDHEN and CDR2 SYDVKM. There are 15 residues in the CDR3. V shed 4 bases and J shed 1 base, with 13 bases lying between them. CDR3 region: CASSSLGVINYGYTF. The CDR3 nucleotides are TGTGCCAGCAGTTCGCTTGGGGTAATTAACTATGGCTACACCTTC.

This clonotype was seen at least ten times. The chain joins TRBV20-1 to TRBJ2-3, with 14 bases fitting TRBD2. The germline V gene has CDR1 DFQATT and CDR2 SNEGSKA (reference sequence). The V and J ends lost 3 bases and 1 base, in that order; junction bases with no gene match: 3. The CDR3 contains 16 residues. CDR3 coding DNA: TGCAGTGCTAGTGGGACTAGCGGGAGCGGCACAGATACGCAGTATTTT. Protein: CSASGTSGSGTDTQYF.

This clonotype was detected ten times or more. The chain couples TRBV13 to TRBJ1-2; D not resolved. Germline values: CDR1 PRHDT, CDR2 FYEKMQ (reference sequence). Trimming stripped 1 base from V and 4 bases from J, with 4 bases between. This CDR3 has 12 residues. DNA for the CDR3: TGTGCCAGCAGCTTAGACGTCTATGGCTACACCTTC. It codes for CASSLDVYGYTF.

V and J are TRBV28 and TRBJ2-5; 7 bases agree with TRBD2. CDR1 is MDHEN, CDR2 SYDVKM, per germline. V lost 2 bases to trimming and J lost 0 bases; unmatched junction nucleotides: 9. The CDR3 loop spans 17 amino acids. In nucleotides, the CDR3 is TGTGCCAGCAGTTTACTTCCCGGGACTACGTACCAAGAGACCCAGTACTTC. This sequence encodes CASSLLPGTTYQETQYF.

Many counts were recorded for this clonotype. This sequence joins TRBV24-1 and TRBJ1-5; tentatively, D is TRBD1 (6 bases). Germline V gene sequence: CDR1 KGHDR, CDR2 SFDVKD. The CDR3 loop spans 13 amino acids. Deletions cut 4 bases from V and 5 bases from J, with 8 bases between. The CDR3 is CATSDHRDQPQHF. CDR3 nucleotides: TGTGCCACCAGTGACCACAGGGATCAGCCCCAGCATTTT.

V is TRBV19 and J is TRBJ1-1, with D possibly being TRBD1 (5 bases). Per the germline V gene, CDR1 is LNHDA and CDR2 is SQIVND (reference sequence). V was pared by 3 bases and J by 3 bases, with 8 bases between. The CDR3 is made up of 13 amino acids. CDR3 coding DNA: TGTGCCAGTAGTATCGGGACTGACACTGAAGCTTTCTTT. Its translation: CASSIGTDTEAFF. Filled out from reference TRBV19 and TRBJ1-1, the complete variable domain reads DGGITQSPKYLFRKEGQNVTLSCEQNLNHDAMYWYRQDPGQGLRLIYYSQIVNDFQKGDIAEGYSVSREKKESFPLTVTSAQKNPTAFYLCASSIGTDTEAFFGQGTRLTVV.